This entry lists 7 T cell receptor beta chains sequenced from one sample in a study of blood T cell repertoires in COVID-19. Assay: immunoSEQ multiplex PCR; the TCRdb copy retains only in-frame clones and omits some. The sample includes 250,000 to 350,000 clones, 86% of them seen just once. The sample taken for sequencing was peripheral blood. The receptors here all came from a young woman with active or convalescent COVID-19.

The chain is built from TRBV7-9 and TRBJ2-1; 16 nucleotides agree with TRBD2. CDR1 and CDR2 from the germline V gene are SEHNR and FQNEAQ (reference sequence). V lost 5 bases and J lost 6; bases outside the gene matches: 13. The CDR3 sequence is 19 residues long. In DNA, the CDR3 is TGTGCCAGCAGCCAAGGACTGGGGACTAGCGGGGGGGCCTTCAATGAGCAGTTCTTC. Translating it yields CASSQGLGTSGGAFNEQFF.

This clone has more than one count but fewer than ten. The CDR3, as DNA: TGTGCCAGCGCGGGGAGGGATCAGCCCCAGCATTTT. Its translation: CASAGRDQPQHF. J is TRBJ1-5 and V is TRBV6-5; D gene ambiguous. Trimming shortened V by 8 bases and J by 5 bases, and 10 bases separated the two germline ends. CDR1 is MNHEY, CDR2 SVGAGI, per germline. The CDR3 is 12 residues long.

J is TRBJ1-3 and V is TRBV27; 9 bases match TRBD1. Germline V gene data show CDR1 as MNHEY and CDR2 as SMNVEV (reference sequence). J gave up 4 bases and V 6 bases, and 4 bases lay outside the gene matches. The CDR3 extends over 14 amino acids. CDR3 in DNA: TGTGCCAGCAGGAGGACAGGGGCAGGAAACACCATATATTTT. This sequence encodes CASRRTGAGNTIYF.

This rearrangement joins TRBV7-8 to TRBJ1-1, with D perhaps matching TRBD1 (5 bases). The CDR3 runs to 14 residues. Trimming stripped 5 bases from V and 7 bases from J, with 17 bases between. Germline V CDR1 and CDR2: SGHVS, FQNEAQ. The CDR3 DNA follows: TGTGCCAGCAGCCCGCCCTGGACCCAGGGTGAAGCTTTCTTT. Its protein product is CASSPPWTQGEAFF.

V is TRBV19 and J is TRBJ1-2; D call uncertain. Germline assignment: CDR1 LNHDA and CDR2 SQIVND (reference sequence). The CDR3 spans 14 residues. V shed 1 base and J shed 8 bases, with 14 bases lying between them. The CDR3 DNA follows: TGTGCCAGTAGTATAGGACAAGCCCGTCGGGGCTACACCTTC. It encodes CASSIGQARRGYTF.

The rearrangement links TRBV12-3 or TRBV12-4 to TRBJ1-2, with a possible D match to TRBD1 (5 bases). V was clipped by 5 bases and J by 8 bases, with 15 bases between them. This CDR3 contains 13 residues. CDR3 coding DNA: TGTGCCAGCAGTCCCCGCCAGGGTTACGGCTACACCTTC. Its translation is CASSPRQGYGYTF.

The rearrangement uses TRBV18 and TRBJ1-6; 7 bases are a match to TRBD1. Germline-derived CDR1 and CDR2 are KGHSH and LQKENI. J lost 0 bases, V lost 5 bases, and 13 bases had no gene match. The CDR3 has 19 residues. CDR3 nucleotide sequence: TGTGCCAGCTCATTCATGACAGGGCTCCAGAGCTCCTATAATTCACCCCTCCACTTT. This sequence encodes CASSFMTGLQSSYNSPLHF.